Listed below are T cell receptor beta chains from one sample, sequenced in a study of blood T cell repertoires in COVID-19. Assay used: immunoSEQ multiplex PCR; TCRdb lists only in-frame clones, some missing. Among roughly 71,000 clones listed, approximately 80% were seen once. The source material was peripheral blood. The receptors here all came from a man aged 65 to 79 who had recovered from COVID-19. The conserved cysteine and the conserved F or W are not part of the CDR3 here.

j_gene,v_gene,CDR3aa
TRBJ1-2,TRBV28,ASSSFLGQENYGYT
TRBJ1-4,TRBV6-5,ASRGRTERNEKLF
TRBJ2-5,TRBV7-8,ASSSIQGYQETQY
TRBJ2-5,TRBV9,ASSAETSGGPEAQY
TRBJ2-7,TRBV5-6,ASSTGQGTYEQY
TRBJ2-7,TRBV4-1,ASSLSPSTDEQY
TRBJ2-5,TRBV5-3,ARSFNRKETQY
TRBJ2-1,TRBV6-5,ASSYSYRLDNEQF
TRBJ2-5,TRBV7-9,ASSLSRQRLGKETQY
TRBJ2-1,TRBV24-1,ATSDPTSGSNNEQF
TRBJ1-2,TRBV29-1,SVGDRQTYLYT
TRBJ2-1,TRBV30,AWRARRLAGDEQF
TRBJ2-6,TRBV7-2,ASSARTGTSGANVLT
TRBJ2-1,TRBV18,ASSPKNGGTNNEQF
TRBJ2-2,TRBV5-1,ASSLDGKNTNTGELF
TRBJ1-3,TRBV11-2,ASSITRNTIY
TRBJ2-5,TRBV7-9,ASSPGQGAGETQY
TRBJ1-5,TRBV28,ASSLQGFSNQPQH
TRBJ2-2,TRBV19,ASTRTRGGGELF
TRBJ2-7,TRBV6-2/TRBV6-3,ASSYGAASYEQY
TRBJ1-1,TRBV6-2/TRBV6-3,ASSQGAEAF
TRBJ2-7,TRBV6-5,ASSPYGGGYEQY
TRBJ2-4,TRBV7-9,ASSEGQGGRNIQY
TRBJ1-4,TRBV4-3,ASSQDRGNEKLF
TRBJ1-2,TRBV9,ASSGGTAPYGYT
TRBJ1-2,TRBV30,AWGTGGGYT
TRBJ1-5,TRBV18,ASSQGAGQPQH
TRBJ1-1,TRBV6-1,ASSHASPEAF